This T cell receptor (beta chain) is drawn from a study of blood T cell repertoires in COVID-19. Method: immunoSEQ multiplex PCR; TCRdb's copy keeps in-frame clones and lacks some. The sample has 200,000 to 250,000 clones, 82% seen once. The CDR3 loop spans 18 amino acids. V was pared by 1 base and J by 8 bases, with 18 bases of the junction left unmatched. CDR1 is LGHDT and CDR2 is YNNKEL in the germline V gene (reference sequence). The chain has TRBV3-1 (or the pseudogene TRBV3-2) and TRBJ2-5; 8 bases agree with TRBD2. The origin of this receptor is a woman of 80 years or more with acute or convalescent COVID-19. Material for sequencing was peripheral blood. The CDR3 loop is CASSQVPTGSGGPITQYF. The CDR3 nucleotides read TGTGCCAGCAGCCAAGTCCCAACTGGGAGCGGGGGCCCAATCACCCAGTACTTC.